This T cell receptor beta chain was recorded in a study of cytomegalovirus exposure and HLA in healthy donors. Study as a whole: Earlier findings included nearly 120 million unique TCR beta sequences obtained from around 180 million T cells. Roughly 85 million unique TCRs from HLA-typed donors were held in an early release of data.

The PCR was carried out with 60 Vbeta primers and 13 Jbeta primers. Libraries were prepared by immunoSEQ multiplex PCR; TCRdb keeps only in-frame clonotypes and omits some of them. The sample holds about 60,000 clones; around 87% are singletons and the top ten take 1.4%. Study outcomes and limitations: The authors judged a highly shared variant cluster likely a sequencing artifact. Among immune exposure information, only CMV serostatus was available.

About this clone itself: Its cognate antigen is unknown.

This CDR3 is built from 13 residues. Germline V lookup: CDR1 SEHNR, CDR2 FQNEAQ (reference sequence). V dropped 11 bases and J dropped 5 bases, with 19 bases sitting between them. The sequence was collected from a man younger than 35 in good health and CMV-seronegative. The sample taken for sequencing was PBMCs. The chain joins TRBV7-9 to TRBJ2-7, with D possibly being TRBD1 (6 bases). This CDR3 reads CAGASGDRDEQYF. CDR3 coding DNA: TGTGCCGGCGCATCAGGGGACCGGGACGAGCAGTACTTC.